This entry features one TCR beta chain sequence. Clones were read by immunoSEQ multiplex PCR, and TCRdb kept only the in-frame ones, dropping some. Among about 30,000 clones listed, 88% were seen once. The data are from a study of blood T cell repertoires in COVID-19. Study details: The United States, Italy and Spain supplied acute and convalescent COVID-19 samples. PBMCs, B-cell-depleted T cells, or T cells were the source of the cDNA or gDNA that made up the material.

This sequence originates from a human donor in a cohort sampled during active COVID-19. The sample taken for sequencing was peripheral blood.

The CDR3 region is CASSQVGGAYTEAFF. The CDR3 DNA reads as TGTGCCAGCAGCCAAGTAGGGGGGGCTTACACTGAAGCTTTCTTT. The genes are TRBV4-2 and TRBJ1-1; D may be TRBD1 (6 bases). Germline assignment: CDR1 LGHNA and CDR2 YNFKEQ. The ends were cut back, 1 base at V and 3 bases at J, with 12 bases in the middle. CDR3 length: 15 amino acids.